This T cell receptor (beta chain) came from a study of blood T cell repertoires in COVID-19 (TCRdb year 2020). With regard to the full study: Collaborator samples came from the United States, Italy and Spain and covered acute and convalescent phases of COVID-19. The prospective study material was composed of cDNA or gDNA derived from T cells, B-cell-depleted T cells, or PBMCs. The dataset comprised deeply sampled blood TCRbeta repertoires from subjects exposed to, actively infected with, or recovered from COVID-19. The repertoires were made available in a free public database intended to serve as a resource for research on the immune response to SARS-CoV-2. Samples were obtained from the ongoing ImmuneRACE study (first 160 participants) and from over 1,000 subjects provided by 6 global collaborators. A de-identified subject ID, COVID-19 status, age in years and sex were almost always included in the sample metadata. HLA class I and class II types, where available, came from metadata supplied by the sample provider rather than from assay-based typing.

The CDR3 has 15 amino acids, counting the end cysteine and phenylalanine. Just the 45-base CDR3 DNA is kept, in frame starting at base 1. In the germline V gene, CDR1 corresponds to SNHLY and CDR2 to FYNNEI. The junction shows trimming of 7 bases on V and 8 bases on J, plus 20 bases between the germline ends. Regarding this clone: Its recognized antigen is unknown. The record has no base qualities; no much larger clone is one base away.

The immunoSEQ Assay, a bias-controlled multiplex PCR, was used to amplify TCRbeta CDR3 regions from genomic DNA. The source study handled its data this way. Within the assay, amplification of reference gene primers was used to estimate how many nucleated cells each sample contained. To quantify the absolute abundance of each unique TCRbeta CDR3 rearrangement, sequence reads were collapsed and filtered. Productive Simpson clonality was computed per sample as the square root of Simpson's diversity index over productive rearrangements. TCRdb limited this immuneACCESS table to in-frame rearrangements with V and J called. A share of clones is missing; checked studies link under half to unresolved V genes, and the rest is unexplained. That table furnishes V, J and clone size, whereas the DNA furnished D and trimming. In this sample the table shows about 100,000 clones, 88% of which occur a single time. Of the sample, under 7% is held by the ten largest clones.

Whole blood was collected in K2EDTA tubes by collaborating institutions according to the institutions' own protocols. For TCRbeta analysis, collaborators shipped samples in one of three forms: frozen whole blood, isolated PBMCs, or DNA extracted from either of those sample types. General conclusions and limits of the study: Clinical and demographic metadata were provided uncurated, with the amount varying by source and participant.

The TCR originated in a woman aged 55-75 years with acute or convalescent COVID-19. Sequencing used peripheral blood. The chain employs TRBV2 and TRBJ2-2; possibly the D gene is TRBD2, per 7 matching bases. The DNA reads TGTGCCAGCAAGTGGGAGGGCCTCCAGGGGGGGGAGCTGTTTTTT. Its protein reads: CASKWEGLQGGELFF.